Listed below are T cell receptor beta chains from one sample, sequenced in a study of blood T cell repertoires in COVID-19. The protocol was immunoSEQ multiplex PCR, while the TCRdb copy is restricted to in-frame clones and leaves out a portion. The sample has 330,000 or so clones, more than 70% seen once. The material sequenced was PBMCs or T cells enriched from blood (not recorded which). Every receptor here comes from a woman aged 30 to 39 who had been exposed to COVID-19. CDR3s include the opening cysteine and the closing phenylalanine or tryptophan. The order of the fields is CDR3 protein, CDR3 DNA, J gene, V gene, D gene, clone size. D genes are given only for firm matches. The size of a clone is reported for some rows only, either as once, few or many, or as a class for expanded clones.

CDR3 protein: CAWSVGVYGYTF
CDR3 DNA: TGTGCCTGGAGTGTCGGAGTCTATGGCTACACCTTC
J gene: TRBJ1-2
V gene: TRBV30
D gene: -
clone size: once

CDR3 protein: CASSQDMALVEQYF
CDR3 DNA: TGTGCCAGCAGCCAAGATATGGCCCTTGTCGAGCAGTACTTC
J gene: TRBJ2-7
V gene: TRBV3-1/TRBV3-2
D gene: -
clone size: -

CDR3 protein: CASSRGLGEQFF
CDR3 DNA: TGTGCCAGCAGCAGGGGGCTTGGCGAGCAGTTCTTC
J gene: TRBJ2-1
V gene: TRBV2
D gene: TRBD1
clone size: -

CDR3 protein: CSAGDRVLTDTQYF
CDR3 DNA: TGCAGCGCCGGAGACAGGGTGTTAACAGATACGCAGTATTTT
J gene: TRBJ2-3
V gene: TRBV29-1
D gene: TRBD1
clone size: -

CDR3 protein: CASSIGSTANYEQYF
CDR3 DNA: TGTGCCAGTAGTATAGGGTCGACAGCGAACTACGAGCAGTACTTC
J gene: TRBJ2-7
V gene: TRBV19
D gene: -
clone size: -

CDR3 protein: CASSSGTSGRNEQFF
CDR3 DNA: TGTGCCAGCAGCTCCGGGACTAGCGGGAGGAATGAGCAGTTCTTC
J gene: TRBJ2-1
V gene: TRBV27
D gene: TRBD2
clone size: -

CDR3 protein: CASSSGFNQPQHF
CDR3 DNA: TGTGCCAGCAGTTCGGGGTTCAATCAGCCCCAGCATTTT
J gene: TRBJ1-5
V gene: TRBV27
D gene: -
clone size: once

CDR3 protein: CASSANMGQNQPQHF
CDR3 DNA: TGTGCCAGCAGCGCCAACATGGGACAAAATCAGCCCCAGCATTTT
J gene: TRBJ1-5
V gene: TRBV7-2
D gene: -
clone size: once

CDR3 protein: CASTYGETYNEQFF
CDR3 DNA: TGTGCCAGCACCTATGGGGAGACCTACAATGAGCAGTTCTTC
J gene: TRBJ2-1
V gene: TRBV6-5
D gene: -
clone size: -

CDR3 protein: CASRGPGLGVEQFF
CDR3 DNA: TGTGCCAGCAGGGGGCCGGGACTAGGTGTTGAGCAGTTCTTC
J gene: TRBJ2-1
V gene: TRBV27
D gene: TRBD2
clone size: -

CDR3 protein: CASSPRQKWGEETQYF
CDR3 DNA: TGTGCCAGCTCACCCCGTCAGAAGTGGGGGGAAGAGACCCAGTACTTC
J gene: TRBJ2-5
V gene: TRBV18
D gene: -
clone size: -

CDR3 protein: CASSFDRLAGVSTDTQYF
CDR3 DNA: TGTGCCAGCAGTTTTGATCGATTGGCGGGTGTTAGCACAGATACGCAGTATTTT
J gene: TRBJ2-3
V gene: TRBV28
D gene: -
clone size: -

CDR3 protein: CASSQESGLAGGSEQYF
CDR3 DNA: TGCGCCAGCAGCCAAGAGAGCGGCCTAGCGGGAGGATCCGAGCAGTACTTC
J gene: TRBJ2-7
V gene: TRBV4-1
D gene: TRBD2
clone size: -

CDR3 protein: CASSSPRGGTGNTEAFF
CDR3 DNA: TGTGCCAGCAGCTCGCCCCGGGGGGGTACAGGGAACACTGAAGCTTTCTTT
J gene: TRBJ1-1
V gene: TRBV9
D gene: -
clone size: -

CDR3 protein: CASSQDSRIDSYNEQFF
CDR3 DNA: TGTGCCAGCAGCCAAGATTCTAGGATCGACTCCTACAATGAGCAGTTCTTC
J gene: TRBJ2-1
V gene: TRBV3-1/TRBV3-2
D gene: -
clone size: -

CDR3 protein: CASSGQGGHTGELFF
CDR3 DNA: TGTGCCAGTAGCGGACAGGGGGGGCACACCGGGGAGCTGTTTTTT
J gene: TRBJ2-2
V gene: TRBV19
D gene: TRBD1
clone size: -

CDR3 protein: CASSSSNTGELFF
CDR3 DNA: -
J gene: TRBJ2-2
V gene: TRBV12-3/TRBV12-4
D gene: -
clone size: -

CDR3 protein: CASSAGQSNYGYTF
CDR3 DNA: TGTGCCAGCAGCGCAGGACAGTCTAACTATGGCTACACCTTC
J gene: TRBJ1-2
V gene: TRBV6-4
D gene: -
clone size: -

CDR3 protein: CASSLTVADGELFF
CDR3 DNA: TGTGCCAGCAGCTTAACGGTAGCGGACGGGGAGCTGTTTTTT
J gene: TRBJ2-2
V gene: TRBV7-3
D gene: -
clone size: -

CDR3 protein: CASRNRTSGRGPPAQYF
CDR3 DNA: TGTGCCAGTAGGAATCGGACGTCGGGCAGGGGGCCTCCTGCGCAGTACTTC
J gene: TRBJ2-7
V gene: TRBV19
D gene: TRBD1
clone size: once

CDR3 protein: CASSSQGNTEAFF
CDR3 DNA: TGTGCCAGTAGTTCCCAGGGTAACACTGAAGCTTTCTTT
J gene: TRBJ1-1
V gene: TRBV19
D gene: -
clone size: -

CDR3 protein: CASSLTQMNTEAFF
CDR3 DNA: TGTGCCAGCAGTTTAACACAAATGAACACTGAAGCTTTCTTT
J gene: TRBJ1-1
V gene: TRBV28
D gene: -
clone size: -

CDR3 protein: CASRERGPLQETQYF
CDR3 DNA: TGCGCCAGCAGGGAGAGAGGGCCCCTCCAAGAGACCCAGTACTTC
J gene: TRBJ2-5
V gene: TRBV10-2
D gene: -
clone size: -

CDR3 protein: CASTGQGGTEAFF
CDR3 DNA: TGCGCCAGCACTGGACAGGGGGGCACTGAAGCTTTCTTT
J gene: TRBJ1-1
V gene: TRBV10-2
D gene: TRBD1
clone size: -

CDR3 protein: CASRRQTNTEAFF
CDR3 DNA: TGTGCCAGCAGAAGACAGACGAACACTGAAGCTTTCTTT
J gene: TRBJ1-1
V gene: TRBV6-5
D gene: -
clone size: -

CDR3 protein: CATSDPPDYGYTF
CDR3 DNA: TGTGCCACCAGTGATCCCCCCGACTATGGCTACACCTTC
J gene: TRBJ1-2
V gene: TRBV24-1
D gene: -
clone size: -

CDR3 protein: CASSRGQGDTDTQYF
CDR3 DNA: TGTGCCAGCTCCCGGGGACAGGGGGACACAGATACGCAGTATTTT
J gene: TRBJ2-3
V gene: TRBV18
D gene: TRBD1
clone size: -

CDR3 protein: CASSPGQGRNTIYF
CDR3 DNA: TGTGCCAGCAGCCCGGGACAGGGGAGAAACACCATATATTTT
J gene: TRBJ1-3
V gene: TRBV7-9
D gene: TRBD1
clone size: -

CDR3 protein: CASSLAIAGVGNIQYF
CDR3 DNA: TGCGCCAGCAGCTTGGCCATAGCGGGGGTTGGAAACATTCAGTACTTC
J gene: TRBJ2-4
V gene: TRBV5-1
D gene: TRBD2
clone size: -

CDR3 protein: CASSLVGVENNSPLHF
CDR3 DNA: TGTGCCAGCAGCTTAGTAGGGGTCGAGAATAATTCACCCCTCCACTTT
J gene: TRBJ1-6
V gene: TRBV5-4
D gene: -
clone size: -

CDR3 protein: CASSPPSGAGQPQHF
CDR3 DNA: TGTGCCAGCTCACCACCGTCAGGGGCAGGGCAGCCCCAGCATTTT
J gene: TRBJ1-5
V gene: TRBV18
D gene: -
clone size: -

CDR3 protein: CASSETSGSTFSTDTQYF
CDR3 DNA: TGTGCCAGCAGTGAGACTAGCGGGAGCACCTTCAGCACAGATACGCAGTATTTT
J gene: TRBJ2-3
V gene: TRBV25-1
D gene: TRBD2
clone size: -

CDR3 protein: CASSLGSGSPYEQYF
CDR3 DNA: TGTGCCAGCAGCTTAGGTAGCGGGAGTCCCTACGAGCAGTACTTC
J gene: TRBJ2-7
V gene: TRBV11-2
D gene: TRBD2
clone size: -

CDR3 protein: CASSHPVGGDYTDTQYF
CDR3 DNA: TGTGCCAGCAGCCACCCTGTGGGGGGGGACTACACAGATACGCAGTATTTT
J gene: TRBJ2-3
V gene: TRBV7-9
D gene: TRBD2
clone size: -

CDR3 protein: CASSLNPGDTEAFF
CDR3 DNA: TGCGCCAGCAGCTTAAATCCAGGGGACACTGAAGCTTTCTTT
J gene: TRBJ1-1
V gene: TRBV5-1
D gene: -
clone size: -

CDR3 protein: CASSSGQSLITYGYTF
CDR3 DNA: TGTGCCAGCAGTTCGGGACAGTCTCTTATAACCTATGGCTACACCTTC
J gene: TRBJ1-2
V gene: TRBV28
D gene: TRBD1
clone size: -

CDR3 protein: CASSIVVLATYNEQFF
CDR3 DNA: TGTGCCAGTAGTATAGTAGTACTAGCGACTTACAATGAGCAGTTCTTC
J gene: TRBJ2-1
V gene: TRBV19
D gene: TRBD2
clone size: -

CDR3 protein: CATSDLERGLQFF
CDR3 DNA: TGTGCCACCAGTGATCTCGAACGGGGATTACAGTTCTTC
J gene: TRBJ2-1
V gene: TRBV24-1
D gene: -
clone size: -

CDR3 protein: CASSPRTSSYEQYF
CDR3 DNA: TGTGCCAGCAGCCCCCGGACTAGCTCCTACGAGCAGTACTTC
J gene: TRBJ2-7
V gene: TRBV9
D gene: TRBD2
clone size: -

CDR3 protein: CASSLFGVGEGQNEQFF
CDR3 DNA: TGTGCCAGCAGTTTATTCGGTGTGGGGGAGGGCCAAAATGAGCAGTTCTTC
J gene: TRBJ2-1
V gene: TRBV27
D gene: TRBD2
clone size: -

CDR3 protein: CASSLQGYEQYF
CDR3 DNA: TGTGCCAGCAGTTTGCAGGGCTACGAGCAGTACTTC
J gene: TRBJ2-7
V gene: TRBV12-3/TRBV12-4
D gene: -
clone size: -

CDR3 protein: CASSQPFPMTSGNTGELFF
CDR3 DNA: TGTGCCAGCAGTCAACCCTTCCCAATGACTAGCGGGAACACCGGGGAGCTGTTTTTT
J gene: TRBJ2-2
V gene: TRBV28
D gene: TRBD2
clone size: few